The TCR beta chain under discussion was sequenced for a study of cytomegalovirus exposure and HLA in healthy donors. Findings of the study overall: Most CMV-associated TCR beta chains were later found to appear HLA-restricted.

The PCR contained 60 Vbeta and 13 Jbeta primers. The method was immunoSEQ multiplex PCR; TCRdb's version includes in-frame clones alone and lacks a portion of them. The sample shows roughly 130,000 clones, 78% of them seen only once. Remarks on this clone: What it recognizes is unknown.

This CDR3 comprises 15 residues. Looked up from germline, CDR1 is SGHKS and CDR2 is YYEKEE (reference sequence). V lost 4 bases to trimming and J lost 6 bases, with 17 bases between them. The rearrangement links TRBV5-5 to TRBJ2-1, with a tentative D call TRBD2 (6 bases). The TCR comes from a woman aged 35 to 49 in good health and CMV-seronegative. What was sequenced was PBMCs. The CDR3 loop is CASSTGGNAPNEQFF. The CDR3 DNA follows: TGTGCCAGCAGCACCGGGGGAAACGCGCCCAATGAGCAGTTCTTC.